Following are 5 T cell receptor beta chains from one sample sequenced in a study of spatial heterogeneity in lung cancer. General study findings and limits: Tumor mutation counts were tracked by expanded intratumoral alpha and beta TCR counts.

TCRdb re-analysed the 5' RACE reads in MiXCR, keeping a single row per CDR3 protein. The sample includes 150 or so distinct CDR3 sequences, about 61% of them seen just once. The antigens for these receptors are not known. This sample's time point: sample taken at primary tumor resection. The material was lung tumor tissue, obtained at surgery. These receptors were obtained from a female donor with early-stage non-small cell lung cancer.

There are a few counts of this clonotype. This beta chain turned up in a library designed for alpha chains; as an off-target read, its abundance says little. The chain combines TRBV28 with TRBJ1-2; D is perhaps TRBD1 (5 bases). Germline V gene data show CDR1 as MDHEN and CDR2 as SYDVKM. Between the trimmed V and J ends, which lost 3 bases and 6 bases, there was a span of 14 bases. This CDR3 is 14 amino acids long. The CDR3 DNA follows: TGTGCCAGCAGTTTGTTAGGGGTTAGGGATGGCTACACCTTC. It specifies CASSLLGVRDGYTF.

This clonotype was observed a handful of times. Because this beta chain is a stray read in a library intended to capture alpha chains, its abundance should not be given much weight. V usage is TRBV20-1 and J usage is TRBJ2-7; 8 nucleotides agree with TRBD1. The V gene end was trimmed by 1 base and the J gene end by 2 bases; junction bases not matched to a gene: 7. CDR1 is DFQATT and CDR2 is SNEGSKA in the germline V gene (reference sequence). The CDR3 loop spans 15 amino acids. As DNA, the CDR3 is TGCAGTGCTAGAGTCTACGGACAGGGTACCTACGAGCAGTACTTC. It is translated as CSARVYGQGTYEQYF.

This clonotype has a single count. This beta chain is an off-target read within a library intended for alpha chains, so its frequency means little. The chain joins TRBV24-1 to TRBJ2-7, with 11 positions matching TRBD2. CDR3 length equals 12 residues. Germline CDR1 and CDR2: KGHDR and SFDVKD. The trim removed 4 bases at V and 11 bases at J, leaving 3 bases unmatched. CDR3 bases: TGTGCCACCAGTGAGGGTAGCGGGAGGGAGTACTTC. It yields the protein CATSEGSGREYF.

This clonotype was recorded a few times. This beta chain is a stray read from a library made for alpha chains; its abundance is not meaningful. The chain couples TRBV5-4 to TRBJ1-1; D unresolved. Trimming stripped 2 bases from V and 1 base from J, with 9 bases between. The CDR3 spans 14 residues. CDR1 is SGHNT, CDR2 YYREEE, per germline (reference sequence). In nucleotides, the CDR3 is TGTGCCAGCAGCTTCTGGCATGCGAACACTGAAGCTTTCTTT. This gives the protein CASSFWHANTEAFF.

In this sample, this clonotype is hyperexpanded. In a library made to pick up alpha chains, this beta chain is a stray read with a size that means little. The J gene is TRBJ1-5, the V gene TRBV12-3 or TRBV12-4; possible D gene TRBD1, 6 bases. The CDR3 extends over 15 amino acids. The V end lost 5 bases, the J end lost 7 bases, and 18 bases lay between the germline ends. CDR3 nucleotides: TGTGCCAGCAGTCTTAGGGGGGCGATAGGGCAGCCCCAGCATTTT. Protein sequence: CASSLRGAIGQPQHF.